These 20 T cell receptor beta chains share one sample of origin, sequenced in a study of OX40 agonist ivuxolimab in advanced cancers. The data were produced by immunoSEQ multiplex PCR, yet TCRdb's version contains in-frame clones alone and is incomplete. This table has more than 45,000 clones, approximately 88% appearing once. The source material was CD4+ or CD8+ T cells sorted from blood, sampled in a trial of the OX40 agonist ivuxolimab. The receptors originated from an adult with an advanced solid tumor such as melanoma, head and neck, liver or kidney cancer.

V usage is TRBV12-5 and J usage is TRBJ1-2; D gene unclear. Trimming shortened V by 2 bases and J by 3 bases, and 7 bases separated the two germline ends. In germline, CDR1 is LGHNT, CDR2 FRNRAP. This CDR3 region has 13 residues. The CDR3 region is CASGLQTDYGYTF. Written as DNA, the CDR3 is TGTGCTAGTGGTTTGCAAACAGACTATGGCTACACCTTC.

The J gene is TRBJ1-1, the V gene TRBV6-6; unclear D gene. CDR3 length: 13 residues. Deletions cut 1 base from V and 2 bases from J, with 5 bases between. The germline gives CDR1 MNHNY, CDR2 SVGAGI (reference sequence). The CDR3 DNA is TGTGCCAGCAGTTACTTGGCTAACACTGAAGCTTTCTTT. This encodes CASSYLANTEAFF.

The rearrangement joins TRBV30 to TRBJ1-3; unclear D gene. The CDR3 runs to 12 residues. Germline loops: CDR1 GTSNPN, CDR2 SVGIG (reference sequence). Trimming removed 6 bases at V and 0 bases at J, with 6 bases between. CDR3 loop: CACGSSGNTIYF. The CDR3 coding sequence is TGTGCCTGTGGTAGCTCTGGAAACACCATATATTTT.

The table lists this clone with a few counts. The CDR3 reads CAWSAQRNQPQHF. CDR3 nucleotides: TGTGCCTGGAGTGCCCAGAGGAATCAGCCCCAGCATTTT. This chain uses TRBV30 with TRBJ1-5; D gene uncertain. Germline V gene data show CDR1 as GTSNPN and CDR2 as SVGIG (reference sequence). V was trimmed by 1 base and J by 4 bases, leaving 8 bases between them. The CDR3 loop spans 13 amino acids.

The J gene is TRBJ2-7, the V gene TRBV29-1; possible D gene TRBD2, 5 bases. Trimming pared 1 base from V and 0 bases from J, leaving 13 bases between. The CDR3 consists of 15 residues. In germline, CDR1 is SQVTM, CDR2 ANQGSEA. Here the CDR3 reads CSVEVWTATSYEQYF. The CDR3 nucleotides are TGCAGCGTTGAAGTCTGGACTGCCACCTCCTACGAGCAGTACTTC.

This chain links TRBV11-2 with TRBJ1-4; D unresolved. CDR1 and CDR2 (germline): SGHAT, FQNNGV. The CDR3 is 13 residues long. Trimming pared 4 bases from V and 12 bases from J, leaving 15 bases between. In DNA form, the CDR3 reads TGTGCCAGCAGCTCCGGACTGAACACGGAACTGTTTTTT. Protein product: CASSSGLNTELFF.

About this clone itself: A read error may produce the germline difference seen at one junction end. This chain connects TRBV7-2 to TRBJ2-7, with TRBD2 matching 9 bases. CDR3 length: 12 residues. Germline V gene lookup returns CDR1 SGHTA and CDR2 FQGNSA. The CDR3 nucleotides are TGTGCCAGCAGCTTAGTTGGGGGACTAGCCCACTTC. Protein product: CASSLVGGLAHF. Variable domain in full (rest from reference TRBV7-2 and TRBJ2-7): GAGVSQSPSNKVTEKGKDVELRCDPISGHTALYWYRQSLGQGLEFLIYFQGNSAPDKSGLPSDRFSAERTGGSVSTLTIQRTQQEDSAVYLCASSLVGGLAHFGPGTRLTVT.

This chain links TRBV2 with TRBJ2-2, with D perhaps being TRBD1 or TRBD2 (6 bases each). Trimming removed 6 bases from V and 4 bases from J, with 12 bases in between. The CDR3 is 14 amino acids. Germline assignment: CDR1 SNHLY and CDR2 FYNNEI. The CDR3 nucleotides are TGTGCCAGCAGCGCGGGGACATTCACCGGGGAGCTGTTTTTT. As protein: CASSAGTFTGELFF.

The chain has TRBV7-9 and TRBJ1-4, with 7 bases identical to TRBD1. Germline CDR1 reads SEHNR; CDR2 reads FQNEAQ (reference sequence). This CDR3 is 15 amino acids long. Unmatched junction bases numbered 4, after V lost 1 base and J lost 5 bases. The CDR3 loop is CASSLGTGGNEKLFF. The CDR3 region has the DNA TGTGCCAGCAGCTTAGGGACAGGTGGGAATGAAAAACTGTTTTTT.

The V and J genes are TRBV7-9 and TRBJ2-3; D is perhaps TRBD2 (5 bases). V lost 4 bases and J lost 0, with 14 bases in between. The germline V gene has CDR1 SEHNR and CDR2 FQNEAQ (reference sequence). The CDR3 length is 16 residues. The CDR3: CASSSWMRESTDTQYF. The CDR3, as DNA: TGTGCCAGCAGCTCTTGGATGAGGGAAAGCACAGATACGCAGTATTTT.

The chain has TRBV7-9 and TRBJ2-5, with D perhaps TRBD1 (6 bases). Germline CDR1 SEHNR, CDR2 FQNEAQ (reference sequence). This CDR3 region has 14 residues. Trimming pared 7 bases from V and 4 bases from J, leaving 16 bases between. CDR3 in DNA: TGTGCCAGCACCCTCGGACAGTATGGAGAGACCCAGTACTTC. It is translated as CASTLGQYGETQYF.

The J gene is TRBJ1-2, the V gene TRBV19, with D tentatively TRBD1 (5 bases). CDR3 length: 14 amino acids. Germline assignment: CDR1 LNHDA and CDR2 SQIVND (reference sequence). The V and J ends lost 6 bases and 2 bases respectively, with 13 bases between them. CDR3 region: CASSLGRLNYGYTF. The CDR3, as DNA: TGTGCCAGTAGCCTGGGACGGCTAAACTATGGCTACACCTTC.

The chain has TRBV9 and TRBJ2-2, with 12 bases lining up with TRBD2. The CDR3 runs to 16 residues. Germline V gives CDR1 SGDLS, CDR2 YYNGEE. The J segment lost 5 bases and the V segment lost 3 bases, leaving 5 bases of the junction unmatched. CDR3 nucleotides: TGTGCCAGCAGCGAGACTAGCGGGAGTGATACCGGGGAGCTGTTTTTT. Translating it yields CASSETSGSDTGELFF.

The chain uses TRBV7-9 and TRBJ1-1; perhaps TRBD1 as D (5 bases). This CDR3 spans 14 amino acids. From germline, CDR1 is SEHNR and CDR2 FQNEAQ (reference sequence). Trimming removed 5 bases at V and 0 bases at J, with 10 bases between. CDR3 sequence: CASSLGTVNTEAFF. In DNA form, the CDR3 reads TGTGCCAGCAGCCTCGGGACTGTGAACACTGAAGCTTTCTTT.

This clone was counted once. V and J are TRBV19 and TRBJ2-7; TRBD2 agrees at 12 bases. This CDR3 contains 15 residues. V shed 5 bases and J 9 bases; nucleotides not matched to a gene: 11. Germline V CDR1 and CDR2: LNHDA, SQIVND (reference sequence). CDR3 nucleotide sequence: TGTGCCAGTAGTGTTTCTAGCGGGAGGGCCGAGCCGCAGTACTTC. Its translation is CASSVSSGRAEPQYF.

Notes on this clone: One junction end disagrees with the germline gene, perhaps due to a read error. The chain recombines TRBV30 with TRBJ2-6; TRBD1 or TRBD2 may be the D gene (6 bases each). There are 15 residues in the CDR3. Germline V gives CDR1 GTSNPN, CDR2 SVGIG (reference sequence). The CDR3 nucleotides read TGTGCCTGGAGTGTGGGGGGCTCTGGGGCCAACATCCTGACTTTC. Translation gives CAWSVGGSGANILTF. The full variable domain, in which reference TRBV30 and TRBJ2-6 provide the parts outside the CDR3, is SQTIHQWPATLVQPVGSPLSLECTVEGTSNPNLYWYRQAAGRGLQLLFYSVGIGQISSEVPQNLSASRPQDRQFILSSKKLLLSDSGFYLCAWSVGGSGANILTFGAGSRLTVL.

The chain employs TRBV28 and TRBJ1-5; D gene ambiguous. Trimming shortened V by 4 bases and J by 5 bases, and 18 bases separated the two germline ends. The germline V gene encodes CDR1 MDHEN and CDR2 SYDVKM. The CDR3 is made up of 16 amino acids. The CDR3: CASSSSSQASHQPQHF. The CDR3 DNA sequence: TGTGCCAGCAGTTCTAGTAGTCAGGCCTCCCATCAGCCCCAGCATTTT. The whole variable domain, filled in from reference TRBV28 and TRBJ1-5, reads DVKVTQSSRYLVKRTGEKVFLECVQDMDHENMFWYRQDPGLGLRLIYFSYDVKMKEKGDIPEGYSVSREKKERFSLILESASTNQTSMYLCASSSSSQASHQPQHFGDGTRLSIL.

In its sample, this clone was seen once. The chain links TRBV9 to TRBJ1-4; the D is unclear. The CDR3 totals 15 residues. V was trimmed by 3 bases and J by 3 bases, leaving 12 bases between them. Germline CDR1 SGDLS, CDR2 YYNGEE. The CDR3 protein is CASSGLGPPNEKLFF. The CDR3 DNA reads as TGTGCCAGCAGCGGCTTAGGTCCTCCTAATGAAAAACTGTTTTTT.

The rearrangement links TRBV28 to TRBJ1-2; 9 nucleotides match TRBD1. V was pared by 6 bases and J by 4 bases, with 6 bases of the junction left unmatched. The V gene's germline CDR1 is MDHEN and CDR2 SYDVKM. The CDR3 loop spans 14 amino acids. The chain's CDR3 is CASRPGTGLYGYTF. DNA of the CDR3: TGTGCCAGCAGACCTGGGACAGGGCTCTATGGCTACACCTTC.

The chain combines TRBV19 with TRBJ2-7; D is unresolved. The CDR3 has 16 residues. V lost 0 bases and J 0 bases, leaving 12 bases between the germline ends. The germline V gene has CDR1 LNHDA and CDR2 SQIVND (reference sequence). The CDR3 DNA follows: TGTGCCAGTAGTATAGATCTTGGGCAGAGCTCCTACGAGCAGTACTTC. Amino acids: CASSIDLGQSSYEQYF.